The clone carrying this T cell receptor beta chain was seen ten or more times. Its antigen is currently unknown. Authors of the study amplified TCR beta CDR3 regions from RNA transcripts. In the first-round RT-PCR of the TCR CDR3, the HTBI primer set was used. In TCRdb, the multiplex PCR reads were re-called with MiXCR into one record per CDR3 protein. The table lists roughly 600,000 distinct CDR3 sequences, more than 12% of them singletons. The sample comes from a study of T cells in Graves' hyperthyroidism and ophthalmopathy. About the study: Upon initial diagnosis and before any treatment, peripheral blood was collected. Study-wide results and limits: The model's output predicted ophthalmopathy at a median of about 5.9 months prior to onset. From stable hyperthyroidism, ophthalmopathy was set apart by a 13 V-J model. In the blood, most expanded thyroid clonotypes above 0.001 appeared as well.

Germline V gene data show CDR1 as SGHRS and CDR2 as YFSETQ. The CDR3 covers 12 residues. Trimming took 5 bases from V and 3 from J, leaving 6 bases between them. The chain recombines TRBV5-1 with TRBJ2-1, with TRBD2 as a possible D gene (5 bases). Input material: blood. The TCR sequence derives from a woman between 50 and 59 years old with Graves' ophthalmopathy. DNA for the CDR3: TGCGCCAGCAGTAGCGTCTACAATGAGCAGTTCTTC. It is translated as CASSSVYNEQFF.